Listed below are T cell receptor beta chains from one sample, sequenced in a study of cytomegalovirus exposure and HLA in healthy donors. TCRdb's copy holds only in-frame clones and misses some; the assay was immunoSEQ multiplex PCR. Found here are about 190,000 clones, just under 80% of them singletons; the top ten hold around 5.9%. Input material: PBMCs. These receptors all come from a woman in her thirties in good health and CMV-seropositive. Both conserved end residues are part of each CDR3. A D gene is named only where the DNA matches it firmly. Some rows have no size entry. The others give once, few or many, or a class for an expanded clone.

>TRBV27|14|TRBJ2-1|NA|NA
TGTGCCAGCAGTTTAATCCCACAAGTCAATGAGCAGTTCTTC
CASSLIPQVNEQFF
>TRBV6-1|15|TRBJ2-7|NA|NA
TGTGCCAGCAGTGTCCTAATTGGCAGGGGTTACGAGCAGTACTTC
CASSVLIGRGYEQYF
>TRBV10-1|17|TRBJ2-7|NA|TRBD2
TGCGCCAGCAGTGACCCACTAGCGGGAGGGCCCGATAACGAGCAGTACTTC
CASSDPLAGGPDNEQYF
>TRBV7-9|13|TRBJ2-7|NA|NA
TGTTCCAGCAGCAAACAGGGCTTTTACGAGCAGTACTTC
CSSSKQGFYEQYF
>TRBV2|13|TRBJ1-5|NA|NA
TGTGCCAGCACTACCGAGGGTAATCAGCCCCAGCATTTT
CASTTEGNQPQHF
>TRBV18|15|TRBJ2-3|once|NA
TGTGCCAGCTCACCCACGAGGCCCTCCACAGATACGCAGTATTTT
CASSPTRPSTDTQYF
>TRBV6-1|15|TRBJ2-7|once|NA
TGTGCCGCAACCCTGGGGGGACTGTGGGTTTACGAGCAGTACTTC
CAATLGGLWVYEQYF
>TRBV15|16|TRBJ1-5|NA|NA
TGTGCCACCAGCAGAGATTATGGCAGGGTGGCTCAGCCCCAGCATTTT
CATSRDYGRVAQPQHF
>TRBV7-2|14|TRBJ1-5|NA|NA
TGTGCCAGCAGCTCGGCCCGGGGGGATCAGCCCCAGCATTTT
CASSSARGDQPQHF
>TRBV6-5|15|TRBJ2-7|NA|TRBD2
TGTGCCAGCAGATACGGGACTAGCGGGAGGTACAAGCAGTACTTC
CASRYGTSGRYKQYF
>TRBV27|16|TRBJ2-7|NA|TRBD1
TGTGCCAGCAGTTTCTCGGGCACAGGGGGCCCCTACGAGCAGTACTTC
CASSFSGTGGPYEQYF
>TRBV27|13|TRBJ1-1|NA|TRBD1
TGTGCCAGCAGTTTAGACAGGGGGCGTGAAGCTTTCTTT
CASSLDRGREAFF
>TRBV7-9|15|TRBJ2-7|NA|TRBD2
TGTGCCAGCAGCTTCTCACTAGCGGGAGTCGACGAGCAGTACTTC
CASSFSLAGVDEQYF
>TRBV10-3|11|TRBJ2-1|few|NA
TGTGCCATCAGTGAGCTCGGTGAGCAGTTCTTC
CAISELGEQFF
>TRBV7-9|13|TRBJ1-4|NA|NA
TGTGCCAGCAGCTTGGCCTTGTCTGAAAAACTGTTTTTT
CASSLALSEKLFF
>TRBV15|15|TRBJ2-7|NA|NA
TGTGCCACCAGTTCGGAAGGAACGGACACCTACGAGCAGTACTTC
CATSSEGTDTYEQYF
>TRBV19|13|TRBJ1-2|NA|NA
TGTGCCAGTAGCTACAGGGTACTAGAAGGCTACACCTTC
CASSYRVLEGYTF
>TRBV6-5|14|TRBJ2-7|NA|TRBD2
TGTGCCAGCAGCAGTGGGACTAGAGGCCACGAGCAGTACTTC
CASSSGTRGHEQYF
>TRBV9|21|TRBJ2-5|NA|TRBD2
TGTGCCAGCAGCGTAGCTCTTATCAGGGGACTAGCGGGAGGGTCCCAAGAGACCCAGTACTTC
CASSVALIRGLAGGSQETQYF
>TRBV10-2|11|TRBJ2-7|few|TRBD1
TGCGCCAGCTCAGGGGGAACCGAGCAGTACTTC
CASSGGTEQYF
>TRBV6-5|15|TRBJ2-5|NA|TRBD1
TGTGCCAGCAGCGGGACAGGGGGGTCTCAAGAGACCCAGTACTTC
CASSGTGGSQETQYF
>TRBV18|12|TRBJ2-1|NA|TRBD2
TGTGCCAGCTCACCACGAGCGGGAGATAAGTTCTTC
CASSPRAGDKFF
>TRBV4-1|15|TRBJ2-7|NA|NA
TGCGCCAGCAGCCAAGCGGCAGGCGCCTCCTACGAGCAGTACTTC
CASSQAAGASYEQYF
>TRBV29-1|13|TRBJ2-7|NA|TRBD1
TGCAGCGCCCGACAGGGGGCCCCCTACGAGCAGTACTTC
CSARQGAPYEQYF